The 3 T cell receptor beta chains reported below all come from one sample, sequenced in a study of neurological immune-mediated disorders. Via MiXCR, TCRdb re-called the 5' RACE reads, giving one row per CDR3 protein. Of roughly 52,000 distinct CDR3 sequences listed, 5.8% were seen once; the top ten hold roughly 1.4%. The sample was CD4+ T cells from blood. The receptors stem from a woman aged 18-29 years with multiple sclerosis.

In this sample, this clonotype turned up many times. The chain has TRBV6-6 and TRBJ1-5, with a tentative D call TRBD1 (5 bases). The CDR3 has 16 amino acids. Germline-derived CDR1 and CDR2 are MNHNY and SVGAGI (reference sequence). V was shortened by 6 bases and J by 5 bases, with 20 bases between the two germline ends. The CDR3 DNA reads as TGTGCCAGCAGCCACGGTGGCTGGGGGTCGGATCAGCCCCAGCATTTT. Protein: CASSHGGWGSDQPQHF.

This clonotype has a count of ten or more. This chain joins TRBV6-6 and TRBJ1-2; D is possibly TRBD1 (5 bases). V was clipped by 6 bases and J by 4 bases, with 9 bases between them. There are 12 residues in the CDR3. Germline CDR1 is MNHNY and CDR2 is SVGAGI (reference sequence). The CDR3 DNA is TGTGCCAGCAGGCAGGGTACCTATGGCTACACCTTC. Translation: CASRQGTYGYTF.

This clonotype was seen many times. The chain uses TRBV27 and TRBJ1-6; the D gene is possibly TRBD1 (5 bases). The CDR3 sequence is 16 residues long. The ends were cut back, 0 bases at V and 9 bases at J, with 15 bases in the middle. Germline V gives CDR1 MNHEY, CDR2 SMNVEV (reference sequence). The chain's CDR3 is CASSLSGTGAGSPLHF. The CDR3 nucleotides read TGTGCCAGCAGTTTATCCGGGACGGGAGCTGGTTCACCCCTCCACTTT.